The rows below give T cell receptor beta chains drawn from one sample of a study of somatic mutations in cytotoxic T cells in rheumatoid arthritis. The repertoire was sequenced with immunoSEQ multiplex PCR; TCRdb's copy has only in-frame clones and lacks some. The data hold some 11,000 clones, with about 80% observed a single time. Source material: CD8+ T cells sorted from blood. These receptors all stem from a man over 45 in good health. The CDR3 runs from the conserved cysteine through the conserved F or W. A D gene is named only where the DNA matches it firmly. Some rows mark clone size as missing; the rest say once, few, many or name a class of expanded clone.

>TRBJ1-2|TRBV4-2|TRBD1|.
TGTGCCAGCAGCCAAGGTGGACAGGGAAGGGACTATGGCTACACCTTC
CASSQGGQGRDYGYTF
>TRBJ2-7|TRBV21-1|.|.
TGTGCCAGCAGCAATGAGGGCCGGGACAGGGACTCCTACGAGCAGTACTTC
CASSNEGRDRDSYEQYF
>TRBJ1-3|TRBV19|TRBD1|.
TGTGCCAGTAGTACAGGACAGGGTAACACCATATATTTT
CASSTGQGNTIYF
>TRBJ2-1|TRBV6-1|TRBD1|.
TGTGCCAGCAGATTTATGGGACAGGGACATGAGCAGTTCTTC
CASRFMGQGHEQFF
>TRBJ2-2|TRBV7-9|TRBD1|.
TGTGCCAGCAGACAGGGGGCGAACACCGGGGAGCTGTTTTTT
CASRQGANTGELFF
>TRBJ2-3|TRBV7-3|.|.
TGTGCCAGCAGCTTAATAGCTCCAGATACGCAGTATTTT
CASSLIAPDTQYF
>TRBJ1-1|TRBV9|TRBD1|.
TGTGCCAGCAGCCCCGAGGGGACAGCGAATGAAGCTTTCTTT
CASSPEGTANEAFF
>TRBJ1-2|TRBV20-1|.|.
TGCAGTGCGCTGAATGGCTACACCTTC
CSALNGYTF
>TRBJ2-2|TRBV11-2|.|.
TGTGCCAGCAGCTTCAGGACGGACGCTACGAACACCGGGGAGCTGTTTTTT
CASSFRTDATNTGELFF
>TRBJ2-3|TRBV7-9|.|few
TGTGCCAGCAGTTATACAGATACGCAGTATTTT
CASSYTDTQYF
>TRBJ2-6|TRBV6-1|.|.
TGTGCCAGCAGCCGGACGGACTCTGGGGCCAACGTCCTGACTTTC
CASSRTDSGANVLTF
>TRBJ2-1|TRBV6-5|.|.
TGTGCCAGCAGTTACTCGCAGGGGTCCTACAATGAGCAGTTCTTC
CASSYSQGSYNEQFF
>TRBJ2-1|TRBV4-3|.|once
TGCGCCAGCAGCCAAGGGACCTTCTCCGATGAGCAGTTCTTC
CASSQGTFSDEQFF
>TRBJ2-2|TRBV6-1|TRBD1|.
TGTGCCAGCAGTGAGGACAGGGGGAACACCGGGGAGCTGTTTTTT
CASSEDRGNTGELFF
>TRBJ2-7|TRBV14|TRBD2|few
TGTGCCAGCAGCCAAAGGACTAGCGGGAGCGACGAGCAGTACTTC
CASSQRTSGSDEQYF
>TRBJ2-1|TRBV4-3|.|.
TGCGCCAGCAGCCAAGAGAGATTCCAAGTGGTCAATGAGCAGTTCTTC
CASSQERFQVVNEQFF
>TRBJ2-2|TRBV7-9|.|.
TGTGCCAGCAGCTTCCCCCCCACGGGAAGAAACACCGGGGAGCTGTTTTTT
CASSFPPTGRNTGELFF
>TRBJ1-3|TRBV2|.|.
TGTGCCAGCAGTGATAGTCCCAGGGTTTCTGGAAACACCATATATTTT
CASSDSPRVSGNTIYF
>TRBJ1-2|TRBV15|.|few
TGTGCCACCAGCAGCTCCGGGACTGCCGATGGCTACACCTTC
CATSSSGTADGYTF
>TRBJ2-3|TRBV29-1|.|.
TGCAGCGTTGAAGAAAAAGAGATGGATACGCAGTATTTT
CSVEEKEMDTQYF
>TRBJ2-1|TRBV25-1|.|.
TGTGCCAGCAGTGAAATAGGGCGATTGGAGCAGTTCTTC
CASSEIGRLEQFF
>TRBJ2-7|TRBV29-1|.|.
TGCAGCGCCACGGGGGCAGAATACTACGAGCAGTACTTC
CSATGAEYYEQYF
>TRBJ1-2|TRBV4-1|.|.
TGCGCCAGCAGCCGATCGGGGGACTATGGCTACACCTTC
CASSRSGDYGYTF
>TRBJ2-2|TRBV10-2|.|.
TGCGCCAGCAGTGAGTGGGCAGGGAACACCGGGGAGCTGTTTTTT
CASSEWAGNTGELFF
>TRBJ2-1|TRBV5-6|.|.
TGTGCCAGCAGCTTGCTGGCAGGAAGGTACAATGAGCAGTTCTTC
CASSLLAGRYNEQFF
>TRBJ2-2|TRBV5-1|.|.
TGCGCCAGCAGCTGGAGGGGGGCGAACACCGGGGAGCTGTTTTTT
CASSWRGANTGELFF
>TRBJ2-1|TRBV20-1|TRBD2|.
TGCAGTGCGCGGGAGTACAATGAGCAGTTCTTC
CSAREYNEQFF
>TRBJ1-6|TRBV5-1|.|.
TGCGCCAGCAGCTTTGCGGGCCCAACTTCTACGAATTCACCCCTCCACTTT
CASSFAGPTSTNSPLHF